This is a list of T cell receptor beta chains from one sample in a study of blood T cells in healthy people across ages. TCRdb fed the 5' RACE reads into MiXCR, producing one record per CDR3 protein. The data contain some 1 million distinct CDR3 sequences, under 45% of them singletons. Material for sequencing was blood. The receptors here all came from a woman between 55 and 75 years old in good health. The CDR3 runs from the conserved cysteine through the conserved F or W. Each record gives: CDR3 DNA, CDR3 protein, J gene, D gene, V gene, clone size. D genes are given only for firm matches. Rows give clone size only sometimes, using once, few, many, or a class for an expanded clone.

DNA: TGTGCCAGCAGATGGGAGTCTAACTATGGCTACACCTTC
CDR3: CASRWESNYGYTF
J: TRBJ1-2
D: .
V: TRBV5-8
size: .

DNA: TGTGCCATCAGTGAATTCCGGGACTACGAGCAGTACTTC
CDR3: CAISEFRDYEQYF
J: TRBJ2-7
D: .
V: TRBV10-3
size: .

DNA: TGTGCCAGCAGTTTCCGGTCCCGTGGCACCCCGAAGTTACATCAGCCCCAGCATTTT
CDR3: CASSFRSRGTPKLHQPQHF
J: TRBJ1-5
D: .
V: TRBV28
size: .

DNA: TGCAGCGTTGAAGGGACAGGGGACGAGCAGTACTTC
CDR3: CSVEGTGDEQYF
J: TRBJ2-7
D: TRBD1
V: TRBV29-1
size: few

DNA: TGTGCCAGCAGCGCCGGCGGGGCAGCAAACTACGAGCAGTACTTC
CDR3: CASSAGGAANYEQYF
J: TRBJ2-7
D: .
V: TRBV9
size: .

DNA: TGTGCCAGCGGAGGACGGTATAGCAATCAGCCCCAGCATTTT
CDR3: CASGGRYSNQPQHF
J: TRBJ1-5
D: .
V: TRBV25-1
size: .

DNA: TGCAGCGTTGGCCCCGTGGGGGCCCCCCTAGCCAAAAACATTCAGTACTTC
CDR3: CSVGPVGAPLAKNIQYF
J: TRBJ2-4
D: .
V: TRBV29-1
size: .

DNA: TGTGCCAGCAGCCAAGAAGGGCAGTCGATCCTTGGCGAGCAGTACTTC
CDR3: CASSQEGQSILGEQYF
J: TRBJ2-7
D: .
V: TRBV3-1
size: few

DNA: TGTGCCAGCAGTGAGACTAGCGGGAATCCTTACAATGAGCAGTTCTTC
CDR3: CASSETSGNPYNEQFF
J: TRBJ2-1
D: TRBD2
V: TRBV6-4
size: .

DNA: TGTTCCAGCAACCCCGAGGGAGAGACCCAGTACTTC
CDR3: CSSNPEGETQYF
J: TRBJ2-5
D: .
V: TRBV7-9
size: .

DNA: TGTGCCAGCAGTTTAGGGGATGGGTCGCCCGATGGCTACACCTTC
CDR3: CASSLGDGSPDGYTF
J: TRBJ1-2
D: .
V: TRBV27
size: .

DNA: TGTGCCAGCAGCCAAGAATTGGCGAGGAGCTCCTATAATTCACCCCTCCACTTT
CDR3: CASSQELARSSYNSPLHF
J: TRBJ1-6
D: .
V: TRBV4-2
size: .

DNA: TGTGCCAGCAGCTTAGGGCGGGTTTCCTACTATGGCTACACCTTC
CDR3: CASSLGRVSYYGYTF
J: TRBJ1-2
D: .
V: TRBV11-2
size: .

DNA: TGCAGTGCTAGACCGGGACTAGCGGGAAGTGAGCAGTTCTTC
CDR3: CSARPGLAGSEQFF
J: TRBJ2-1
D: TRBD2
V: TRBV20-1
size: .

DNA: TGCGCCAGCAGAATCGGGACAGGGCGGCTCAATGAGCAGTTCTTC
CDR3: CASRIGTGRLNEQFF
J: TRBJ2-1
D: TRBD1
V: TRBV4-1
size: .

DNA: TGTGCCAGCAGCGTAAGCCCAGGGATCGGAGGAAACACCATATATTTT
CDR3: CASSVSPGIGGNTIYF
J: TRBJ1-3
D: .
V: TRBV9
size: .

DNA: TGTGCCAGCAGTCCCTACCGGACAAGGAATGAAAAACTGTTTTTT
CDR3: CASSPYRTRNEKLFF
J: TRBJ1-4
D: .
V: TRBV27
size: .

DNA: TGTGCCAGCAGCTTCGACCCAAGGGCAGAGACCCAGTACTTC
CDR3: CASSFDPRAETQYF
J: TRBJ2-5
D: .
V: TRBV7-2
size: few

DNA: TGTGCCTGGAGAGGGGGGCCAGCCGGGGTTAGCGGGTCCCCGTCCTACAATGAGCAGTTCTTC
CDR3: CAWRGGPAGVSGSPSYNEQFF
J: TRBJ2-1
D: .
V: TRBV30
size: .

DNA: TGTGCCAGCAGCGAATCCCGGGGGGGGACACCAGATACGCAGTATTTT
CDR3: CASSESRGGTPDTQYF
J: TRBJ2-3
D: TRBD2
V: TRBV9
size: few

DNA: TGTGCCAGCAGTGAATCCGGGGACCCAGGCGAGCAGTACTTC
CDR3: CASSESGDPGEQYF
J: TRBJ2-7
D: .
V: TRBV25-1
size: .

DNA: TGTGCCAGCAGCACTTCCCCGAGTGGGGGGCAGGATGAAAAACTGTTTTTT
CDR3: CASSTSPSGGQDEKLFF
J: TRBJ1-4
D: .
V: TRBV5-4
size: .

DNA: TGTGCCAGCAGTCCACAGGCGGGTAATGAAAAACTGTTTTTT
CDR3: CASSPQAGNEKLFF
J: TRBJ1-4
D: .
V: TRBV27
size: once

DNA: TGTGCCAGCACCTCGGGAGCTACGAGCTCCTACGAGCAGTACTTC
CDR3: CASTSGATSSYEQYF
J: TRBJ2-7
D: .
V: TRBV9
size: .

DNA: TGTGCCAGCAGAGGCCGGGAGGATCGGGATGAAAAACTGTTTTTT
CDR3: CASRGREDRDEKLFF
J: TRBJ1-4
D: .
V: TRBV13
size: .

DNA: TGTGCCAGCAGCGTAGAGGCTAGCGCACAAGAGACCCAGTACTTC
CDR3: CASSVEASAQETQYF
J: TRBJ2-5
D: .
V: TRBV9
size: .

DNA: TGTGCCAGCAGCATCGCGGGCAGCCCCGGCTATGGCTACACCTTC
CDR3: CASSIAGSPGYGYTF
J: TRBJ1-2
D: .
V: TRBV6-2/TRBV6-3
size: few

DNA: TGTGCCAGCAGCCCCCTTGGGTCCTCTGGGGCCAACGTCCTGACTTTC
CDR3: CASSPLGSSGANVLTF
J: TRBJ2-6
D: .
V: TRBV14
size: .

DNA: TGTGCCATCATGAGGACAGATACGCAGTATTTT
CDR3: CAIMRTDTQYF
J: TRBJ2-3
D: .
V: TRBV10-3
size: few

DNA: TGTGCCAGCAGTTACGCGGTCAGAACCTACGAGCAGTACTTC
CDR3: CASSYAVRTYEQYF
J: TRBJ2-7
D: .
V: TRBV6-2/TRBV6-3
size: .

DNA: TGTGCCAGCAGTGTATCTGTTGTACAAGAGACCCAGTACTTC
CDR3: CASSVSVVQETQYF
J: TRBJ2-5
D: .
V: TRBV2
size: .

DNA: TGTGCCAGCAGCAGCCACCCCGGGACAGGGATATACGAGCAGTACTTC
CDR3: CASSSHPGTGIYEQYF
J: TRBJ2-7
D: TRBD1
V: TRBV7-2
size: .

DNA: TGTGCCAGCACGGGAGGGTGGGGAAATCAGCCCCAGCATTTT
CDR3: CASTGGWGNQPQHF
J: TRBJ1-5
D: .
V: TRBV28
size: .

DNA: TGTGCCAGCAGCCAAGACGGTGGTCAGGGTGCAGATACGCAGTATTTT
CDR3: CASSQDGGQGADTQYF
J: TRBJ2-3
D: .
V: TRBV3-1
size: few